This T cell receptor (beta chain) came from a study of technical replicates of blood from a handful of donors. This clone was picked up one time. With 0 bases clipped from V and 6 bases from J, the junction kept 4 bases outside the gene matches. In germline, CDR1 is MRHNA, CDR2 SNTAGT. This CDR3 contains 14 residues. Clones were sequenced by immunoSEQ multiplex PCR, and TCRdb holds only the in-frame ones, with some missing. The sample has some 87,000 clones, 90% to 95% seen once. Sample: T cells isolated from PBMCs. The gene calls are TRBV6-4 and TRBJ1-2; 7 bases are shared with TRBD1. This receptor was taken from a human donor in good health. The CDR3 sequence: CASSDSRRGDGYTF. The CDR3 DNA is TGTGCCAGCAGTGACTCTCGCAGGGGGGATGGCTACACCTTC.